The 27 T cell receptor beta chains listed next were all sequenced from one sample in a study of cytotoxic CD8 clonotypes in ibrutinib-treated CLL. Only in-frame clones appear in the TCRdb table, and some are missing; sequencing was by immunoSEQ multiplex PCR. The data hold about 330,000 clones, with approximately 67% observed a single time. The sequencing here drew on PBMCs, taken after 36 months of ibrutinib treatment. The receptors here all came from a human donor with chronic lymphocytic leukemia.

The V and J genes are TRBV29-1 and TRBJ1-4, with D possibly TRBD1 on 6 matching bases. The CDR3 totals 16 residues. V lost 7 bases to trimming and J lost 4 bases, with 22 bases between them. The V gene's germline CDR1 is SQVTM and CDR2 ANQGSEA. In nucleotides, the CDR3 is TGCAGCGCCACGGGGTACAGGGACGAGGGTAATGAAAAACTGTTTTTT. This encodes CSATGYRDEGNEKLFF. The full variable domain, its missing parts supplied by reference TRBV29-1 and TRBJ1-4, is SAVISQKPSRDICQRGTSLTIQCQVDSQVTMMFWYRQQPGQSLTLIATANQGSEATYESGFVIDKFPISRPNLTFSTLTVSNMSPEDSSIYLCSATGYRDEGNEKLFFGSGTQLSVL.

For this clone: This sample includes further DNA sequences coding for the same CDR3. The V and J genes are TRBV7-6 and TRBJ2-3; D possibly corresponds to TRBD2 (6 bases). Germline CDR1 and CDR2: SGHVS and FNYEAQ. V lost 3 bases and J lost 1, with 8 bases in between. This CDR3 region has 14 residues. The CDR3 DNA is TGTGCCAGCAGCTTTACGGGGGGCACAGATACGCAGTATTTT. This translates into CASSFTGGTDTQYF. The full variable domain, in which reference TRBV7-6 and TRBJ2-3 provide the parts outside the CDR3, is GAGVSQSPRYKVTKRGQDVALRCDPISGHVSLYWYRQALGQGPEFLTYFNYEAQQDKSGLPNDRFSAERPEGSISTLTIQRTEQRDSAMYRCASSFTGGTDTQYFGPGTRLTVL.

This chain uses TRBV5-1 with TRBJ2-5; no definite D call. The CDR3 totals 14 residues. Per germline, CDR1 SGHRS and CDR2 YFSETQ. V lost 1 base and J lost 1, with 8 bases in between. The CDR3 nucleotides read TGCGCCAGCAGCTTGTTCACGGGCCAAGAGACCCAGTACTTC. Its translation: CASSLFTGQETQYF.

This chain connects TRBV7-2 to TRBJ1-2; the D gene is possibly TRBD1 (6 bases). The CDR3 loop spans 14 amino acids. The V end was cut by 5 bases, the J end by 8 bases, with 18 bases between. CDR1 and CDR2 (germline): SGHTA, FQGNSA. The CDR3 loop is CASSPRTDYRGYTF. The CDR3 DNA reads as TGTGCCAGCAGCCCTCGGACAGATTATCGCGGCTACACCTTC. Looking up the rest from reference TRBV7-2 and TRBJ1-2 gives the full variable domain: GAGVSQSPSNKVTEKGKDVELRCDPISGHTALYWYRQSLGQGLEFLIYFQGNSAPDKSGLPSDRFSAERTGGSVSTLTIQRTQQEDSAVYLCASSPRTDYRGYTFGSGTRLTVV.

This clone was counted a few times. This chain links TRBV7-6 with TRBJ2-2; no reliable D call. V was trimmed by 2 bases and J by 6 bases, leaving 7 bases between them. This CDR3 contains 13 residues. Germline V gene lookup returns CDR1 SGHVS and CDR2 FNYEAQ. In DNA form, the CDR3 reads TGTGCCAGCAGCTTAAATATTCCCGGGGAGCTGTTTTTT. This gives the protein CASSLNIPGELFF. Combining the CDR3 with reference TRBV7-6 and TRBJ2-2 gives the whole variable domain GAGVSQSPRYKVTKRGQDVALRCDPISGHVSLYWYRQALGQGPEFLTYFNYEAQQDKSGLPNDRFSAERPEGSISTLTIQRTEQRDSAMYRCASSLNIPGELFFGEGSRLTVL.

The chain is built from TRBV9 and TRBJ2-3; D unresolved. The germline V gene has CDR1 SGDLS and CDR2 YYNGEE. V was cut by 4 bases and J by 2 bases, with 8 bases left in between. This CDR3 region has 13 residues. The CDR3 is CASSYDDTDTQYF. CDR3 DNA: TGTGCCAGCAGCTATGACGACACAGATACGCAGTATTTT.

The chain couples TRBV6-1 to TRBJ1-1; D is uncertain. The V gene's germline CDR1 is MNHNS and CDR2 SASEGT. CDR3 length: 11 amino acids. V lost 11 bases to trimming and J lost 3 bases, with 10 bases between them. CDR3: CAAAVYTEAFF. CDR3 DNA: TGTGCCGCCGCGGTGTACACTGAAGCTTTCTTT.

This clone has only a few counts. This chain joins TRBV4-1 and TRBJ1-2; D gene unclear. V gave up 4 bases and J gave up 0 bases, with 12 bases separating them. Germline CDR1 is MGHRA and CDR2 is YSYEKL. The CDR3 is 15 amino acids. This CDR3 reads CASSRETTANYGYTF. For the CDR3, the DNA is TGCGCCAGCAGCCGAGAAACTACAGCTAACTATGGCTACACCTTC.

This clone was detected only once. This chain joins TRBV19 and TRBJ1-2, with a weak D call TRBD1 (6 bases). This CDR3 has 14 amino acids. From germline, CDR1 is LNHDA and CDR2 SQIVND (reference sequence). The V and J ends lost 5 bases and 8 bases respectively, with 18 bases between them. The CDR3 nucleotides read TGTGCCAGTAGTTCCCGACAGGCGACGGGAGGCTACACCTTC. It specifies CASSSRQATGGYTF.

This clone was observed a few times. This rearrangement joins TRBV10-3 to TRBJ1-6, with a possible D match to TRBD1 (5 bases). Germline V gene data show CDR1 as ENHRY and CDR2 as SYGVKD. V was pared by 4 bases and J by 5 bases, with 9 bases between. This CDR3 is 14 amino acids long. For the CDR3, the DNA is TGTGCCATCAGTGCCGGGGGAGATAATTCACCCCTCCACTTT. Its translation is CAISAGGDNSPLHF.

The chain's CDR3 is CASSLGGIESPLHF. CDR3 DNA sequence: TGCGCCAGCAGCTTGGGGGGTATAGAATCACCCCTCCACTTT. The chain carries TRBV5-1 and TRBJ1-6; no clear D gene. Germline V gene lookup returns CDR1 SGHRS and CDR2 YFSETQ. Trimming stripped 0 bases from V and 10 bases from J, with 11 bases between. The CDR3 sequence is 14 residues long.

This clone was observed a few times. The chain combines TRBV11-2 with TRBJ2-2; D is unresolved. The CDR3 has 16 amino acids. The V end was cut by 1 base, the J end by 0 bases, with 9 bases between. The germline V gene encodes CDR1 SGHAT and CDR2 FQNNGV. CDR3 DNA sequence: TGTGCCAGCAGCTTAGTGAGGAGTACGAACACCGGGGAGCTGTTTTTT. Amino acid sequence: CASSLVRSTNTGELFF.

The genes are TRBV9 and TRBJ2-3; D gene unclear. The germline V gene has CDR1 SGDLS and CDR2 YYNGEE. The CDR3 length is 18 residues. V was pared by 4 bases and J by 0 bases, with 21 bases between. CDR3 DNA: TGTGCCAGCAGCCCACCTGAAGTGAGAACCCGTAGCACAGATACGCAGTATTTT. This translates into CASSPPEVRTRSTDTQYF.

V and J are TRBV5-1 and TRBJ2-1; D is unclear. The CDR3 is 13 residues long. Trimming removed 0 bases from V and 6 bases from J, with 7 bases in between. Germline V gene data show CDR1 as SGHRS and CDR2 as YFSETQ. The CDR3: CASSLGASNEQFF. CDR3 nucleotides: TGCGCCAGCAGCTTGGGGGCATCCAATGAGCAGTTCTTC.

In this sample, this clone turned up a few times. The chain combines TRBV28 with TRBJ1-3, with 8 bases lining up with TRBD1. Trimming at V came to 6 bases and at J to 2 bases, leaving 9 bases not matched to a gene. CDR3 length: 16 amino acids. Germline values: CDR1 MDHEN, CDR2 SYDVKM. The CDR3 sequence is CASRWTGNRAGNTIYF. The CDR3 DNA follows: TGTGCCAGCAGATGGACAGGGAATCGGGCTGGAAACACCATATATTTT.

The chain recombines TRBV2 with TRBJ2-3; TRBD2 agrees at 15 bases. The CDR3 loop spans 16 amino acids. After removal of 4 bases from V and 5 bases from J, the junction contained 4 bases not matched to a gene. Germline CDR1 and CDR2: SNHLY and FYNNEI. Here the CDR3 reads CASSARGLAGGDTQYF. As DNA, the CDR3 is TGTGCCAGCAGTGCCAGGGGACTAGCGGGAGGAGATACGCAGTATTTT.

The rearrangement joins TRBV4-1 to TRBJ2-7; 8 nucleotides line up with TRBD1. V shed 1 base, J shed 3 bases, and the junction held 8 bases outside the gene matches. CDR3 length equals 16 residues. Germline V gives CDR1 MGHRA, CDR2 YSYEKL. The CDR3 DNA is TGCGCCAGCAGCCAAGTATTTGGGACAGGCCACTACGAGCAGTACTTC. It codes for CASSQVFGTGHYEQYF.

The V and J genes are TRBV4-1 and TRBJ2-3; D may be TRBD2 (5 bases). Trimming removed 2 bases from V and 0 bases from J, with 18 bases in between. Germline V gene lookup returns CDR1 MGHRA and CDR2 YSYEKL. This CDR3 has 18 amino acids. CDR3 sequence: CASSQIGRTLTSTDTQYF. CDR3 coding DNA: TGCGCCAGCAGCCAAATAGGACGGACTTTGACTAGCACAGATACGCAGTATTTT.

The chain joins TRBV5-4 to TRBJ1-1; D gene ambiguous. Germline values: CDR1 SGHNT, CDR2 YYREEE (reference sequence). V lost 1 base and J 1 base, leaving 5 bases between the germline ends. CDR3 length: 13 residues. The CDR3, as DNA: TGTGCCAGCAGCTTGTTACAGAACACTGAAGCTTTCTTT. Residues: CASSLLQNTEAFF.

Details on this clone: One end of the junction varies from germline; a read error may be responsible. V is TRBV7-6 and J is TRBJ2-3; 10 bases map to TRBD2. The CDR3 has 17 amino acids. Germline loops: CDR1 SGHVS, CDR2 FNYEAQ. The CDR3 loop is CASSLAPPSGSVDTQYF. Here the CDR3 DNA reads TGTGCCAGCAGCCTAGCCCCGCCTAGCGGGAGCGTCGATACGCAGTATTTT. Full variable domain (remainder filled in from reference TRBV7-6 and TRBJ2-3): GAGVSQSPRYKVTKRGQDVALRCDPISGHVSLYWYRQALGQGPEFLTYFNYEAQQDKSGLPNDRFSAERPEGSISTLTIQRTEQRDSAMYRCASSLAPPSGSVDTQYFGPGTRLTVL.

V and J are TRBV6-6 and TRBJ1-5; D unresolved. Germline V gives CDR1 MNHNY, CDR2 SVGAGI (reference sequence). There are 15 residues in the CDR3. The V and J ends lost 1 base and 0 bases respectively, with 7 bases between them. The chain's CDR3 is CASSYLNLSNQPQHF. The DNA of the CDR3 is TGTGCCAGCAGTTACTTAAACCTTAGCAATCAGCCCCAGCATTTT.

This clone was found a few times. This chain uses TRBV6-1 with TRBJ2-1, with 8 bases identical to TRBD2. V lost 8 bases and J lost 0; bases outside the gene matches: 3. The germline gives CDR1 MNHNS, CDR2 SASEGT. The CDR3 is made up of 14 amino acids. The CDR3 nucleotides are TGTGCCAGCGATACTAGCGGCTCCTACAATGAGCAGTTCTTC. Its translation: CASDTSGSYNEQFF.

The rearrangement uses TRBV7-8 and TRBJ2-3; D unclear. V gave up 11 bases and J gave up 8 bases, with 8 bases separating them. The CDR3 totals 9 residues. Germline loops: CDR1 SGHVS, CDR2 FQNEAQ. This chain's CDR3 is CALNCTQYF. The CDR3 region has the DNA TGTGCCCTGAACTGTACGCAGTATTTT.

The chain carries TRBV7-8 and TRBJ2-5, with D unresolved. Germline lookup yields CDR1 SGHVS and CDR2 FQNEAQ. V dropped 2 bases and J dropped 5 bases, with 9 bases sitting between them. This CDR3 has 13 amino acids. The CDR3 region has the DNA TGTGCCAGCAGCTTACACCCGGCGGAGACCCAGTACTTC. Translation gives CASSLHPAETQYF.

The chain couples TRBV29-1 to TRBJ1-2; D unresolved. CDR1 is SQVTM and CDR2 is ANQGSEA in the germline V gene. V shed 3 bases and J shed 2 bases, with 7 bases lying between them. This CDR3 spans 12 amino acids. As DNA, the CDR3 is TGCAGCGTTGAGGCCGGGAACTATGGCTACACCTTC. Protein sequence: CSVEAGNYGYTF.

In its sample, this clone was seen a few times. V is TRBV13 and J is TRBJ2-2; the D is unclear. The CDR3 is 13 residues long. Trimming stripped 5 bases from V and 6 bases from J, with 10 bases between. In germline, CDR1 is PRHDT, CDR2 FYEKMQ (reference sequence). CDR3 nucleotides: TGTGCCAGCAGCCAGAAGGGCGCCGGGGAGCTGTTTTTT. It codes for CASSQKGAGELFF.

The chain recombines TRBV5-1 with TRBJ1-1; no definite D call. CDR3 length equals 15 residues. Trimming left V 0 bases short and J 4 bases short, with 13 bases between. The germline gives CDR1 SGHRS, CDR2 YFSETQ. The DNA of the CDR3 is TGCGCCAGCAGCTTGGTTAGCGGGCAGACCACTGAAGCTTTCTTT. Its protein is CASSLVSGQTTEAFF.